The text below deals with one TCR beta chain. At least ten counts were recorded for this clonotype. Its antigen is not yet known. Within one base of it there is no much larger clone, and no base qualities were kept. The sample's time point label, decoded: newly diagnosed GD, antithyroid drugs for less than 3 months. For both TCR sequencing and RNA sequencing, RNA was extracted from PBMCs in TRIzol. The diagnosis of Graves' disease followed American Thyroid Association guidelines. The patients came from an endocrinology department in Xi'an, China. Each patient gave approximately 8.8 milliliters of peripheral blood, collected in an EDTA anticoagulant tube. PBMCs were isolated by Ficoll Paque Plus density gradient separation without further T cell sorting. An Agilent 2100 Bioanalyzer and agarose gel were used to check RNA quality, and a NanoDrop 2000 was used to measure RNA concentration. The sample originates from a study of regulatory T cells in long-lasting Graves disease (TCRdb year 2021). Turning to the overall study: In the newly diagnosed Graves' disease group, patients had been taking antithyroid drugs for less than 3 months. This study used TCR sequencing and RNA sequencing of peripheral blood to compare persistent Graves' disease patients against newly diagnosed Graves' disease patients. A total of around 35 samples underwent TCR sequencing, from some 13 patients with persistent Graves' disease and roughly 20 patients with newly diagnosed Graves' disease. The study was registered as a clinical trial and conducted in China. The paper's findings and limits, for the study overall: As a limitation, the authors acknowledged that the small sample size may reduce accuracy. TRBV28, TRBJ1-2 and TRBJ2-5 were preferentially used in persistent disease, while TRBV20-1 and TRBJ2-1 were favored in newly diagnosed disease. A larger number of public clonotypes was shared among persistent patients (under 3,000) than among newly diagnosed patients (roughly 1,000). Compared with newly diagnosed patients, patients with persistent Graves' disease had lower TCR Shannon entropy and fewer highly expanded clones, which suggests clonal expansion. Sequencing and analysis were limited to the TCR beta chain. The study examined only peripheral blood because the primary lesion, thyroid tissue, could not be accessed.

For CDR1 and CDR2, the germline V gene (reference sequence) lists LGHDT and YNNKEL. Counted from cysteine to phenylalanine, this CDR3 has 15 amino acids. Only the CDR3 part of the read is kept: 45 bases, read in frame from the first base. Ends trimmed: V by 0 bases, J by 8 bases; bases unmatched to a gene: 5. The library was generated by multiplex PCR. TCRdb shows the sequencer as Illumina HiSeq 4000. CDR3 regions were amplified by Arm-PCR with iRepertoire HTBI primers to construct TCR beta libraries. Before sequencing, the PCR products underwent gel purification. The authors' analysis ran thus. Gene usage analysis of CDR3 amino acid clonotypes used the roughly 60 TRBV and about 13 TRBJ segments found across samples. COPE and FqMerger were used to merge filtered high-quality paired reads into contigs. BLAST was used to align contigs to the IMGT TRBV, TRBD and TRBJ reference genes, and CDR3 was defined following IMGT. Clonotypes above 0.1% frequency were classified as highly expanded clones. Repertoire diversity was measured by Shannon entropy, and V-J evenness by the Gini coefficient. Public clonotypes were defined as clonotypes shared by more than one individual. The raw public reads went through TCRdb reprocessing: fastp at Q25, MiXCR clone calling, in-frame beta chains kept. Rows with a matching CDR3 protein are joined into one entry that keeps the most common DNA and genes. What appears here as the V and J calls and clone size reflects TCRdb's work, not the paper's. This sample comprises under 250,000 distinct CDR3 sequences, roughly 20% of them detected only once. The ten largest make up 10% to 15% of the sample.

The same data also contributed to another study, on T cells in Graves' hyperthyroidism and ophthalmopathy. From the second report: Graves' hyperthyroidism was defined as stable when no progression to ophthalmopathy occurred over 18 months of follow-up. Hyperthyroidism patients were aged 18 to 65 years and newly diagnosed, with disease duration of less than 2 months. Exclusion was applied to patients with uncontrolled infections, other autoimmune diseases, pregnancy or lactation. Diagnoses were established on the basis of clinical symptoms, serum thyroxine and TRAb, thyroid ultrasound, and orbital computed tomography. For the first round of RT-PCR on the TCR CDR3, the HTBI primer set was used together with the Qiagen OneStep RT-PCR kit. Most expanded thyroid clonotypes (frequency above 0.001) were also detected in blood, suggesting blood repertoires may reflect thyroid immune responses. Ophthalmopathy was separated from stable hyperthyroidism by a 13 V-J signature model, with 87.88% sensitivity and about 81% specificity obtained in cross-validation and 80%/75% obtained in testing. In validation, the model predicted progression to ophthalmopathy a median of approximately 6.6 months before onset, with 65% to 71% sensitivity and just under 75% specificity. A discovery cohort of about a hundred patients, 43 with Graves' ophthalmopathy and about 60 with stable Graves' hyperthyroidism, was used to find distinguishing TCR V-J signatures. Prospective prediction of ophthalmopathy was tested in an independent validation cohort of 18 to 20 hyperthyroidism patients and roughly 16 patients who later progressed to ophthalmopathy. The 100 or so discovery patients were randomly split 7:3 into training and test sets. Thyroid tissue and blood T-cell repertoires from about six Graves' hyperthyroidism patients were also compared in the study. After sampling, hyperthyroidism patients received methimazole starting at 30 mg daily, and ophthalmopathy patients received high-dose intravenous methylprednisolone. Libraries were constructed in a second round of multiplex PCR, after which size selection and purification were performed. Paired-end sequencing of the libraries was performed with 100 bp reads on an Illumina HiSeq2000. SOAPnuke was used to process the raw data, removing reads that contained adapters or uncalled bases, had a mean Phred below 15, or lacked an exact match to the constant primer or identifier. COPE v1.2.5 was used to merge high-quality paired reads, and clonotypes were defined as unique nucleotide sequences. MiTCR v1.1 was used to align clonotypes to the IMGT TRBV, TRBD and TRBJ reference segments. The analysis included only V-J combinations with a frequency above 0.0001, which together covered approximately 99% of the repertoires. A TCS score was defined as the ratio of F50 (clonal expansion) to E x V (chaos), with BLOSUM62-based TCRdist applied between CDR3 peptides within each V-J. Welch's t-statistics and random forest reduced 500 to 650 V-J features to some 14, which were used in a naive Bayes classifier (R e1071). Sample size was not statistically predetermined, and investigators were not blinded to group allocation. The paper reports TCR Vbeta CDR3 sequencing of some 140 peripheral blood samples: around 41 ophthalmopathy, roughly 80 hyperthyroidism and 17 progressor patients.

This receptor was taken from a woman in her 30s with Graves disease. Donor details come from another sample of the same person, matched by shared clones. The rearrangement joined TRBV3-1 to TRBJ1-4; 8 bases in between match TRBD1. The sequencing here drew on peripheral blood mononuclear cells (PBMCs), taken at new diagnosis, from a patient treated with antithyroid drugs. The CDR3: CASSQDGTGQEKLFF. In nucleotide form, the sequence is TGTGCCAGCAGCCAAGACGGGACAGGTCAAGAAAAACTGTTTTTT.